This entry concerns a single TCR beta chain. Its antigen is as yet unknown. The template for TCR beta VDJ and CDR3 sequence profiling was genomic DNA. MiXCR, run by TCRdb on the reads, gives a single entry per CDR3 protein. The data show over 150,000 distinct CDR3 sequences, 63% seen once. Germline-derived CDR1 and CDR2 are SQVTM and ANQGSEA. V lost 6 bases and J 5 bases, leaving 19 bases between the germline ends. The CDR3 covers 14 residues. The sample comes from a study of CD8+CD57+ T cells in acquired aplastic anemia. Study context: DNA from sorted CD4+ and CD8+ cells averaged about 3.2 ug.

Study-level results: Overlapping CD8+ CDR3 repertoires of patients and controls contained around 30 shared sequences. For CD8+ Simpson's diversity, patients and controls showed no significant difference.

Before being chosen for sequencing, patients had shown CD8+CD57+ cell expansion by flow cytometry. All participating patients were living with severe acquired aplastic anemia. This TCR was recovered from a human donor with aplastic anemia. The sample was sorted CD4+, CD8+, or CD8+CD57+ T cells (not recorded which) from PBMCs. The chain links TRBV29-1 to TRBJ1-1, with a weak D call TRBD1 (6 bases). The CDR3 reads CSVAGRGGSTEAFF. CDR3 nucleotide sequence: TGCAGCGTGGCGGGGAGAGGGGGAAGTACTGAAGCTTTCTTT.